A single sample gave rise to the 24 T cell receptor beta chains below, sequenced in a study of CD8+ T cells in alopecia areata. The sample's treatment: oral pan-JAK inhibitor, 5-10 mg twice daily. Following extraction, RNA underwent reverse transcription to cDNA, which served as the sequencing template. Libraries were prepared by immunoSEQ multiplex PCR; TCRdb keeps only in-frame clonotypes and omits some of them. The data show about 250,000 clones, 50% to 75% seen once. The material sequenced was CD4+ T cells sorted from blood, taken around week 54, from a patient treated with tofacitinib. Every receptor here comes from a human donor with alopecia areata.

V gene TRBV30 combines with J gene TRBJ2-2, with D uncertain. CDR3 length: 12 amino acids. Germline CDR1 and CDR2: GTSNPN and SVGIG (reference sequence). The V end was cut by 8 bases, the J end by 1 base, with 8 bases between. The DNA for the CDR3 is TGTGCCAGAGACGAGAACACCGGGGAGCTGTTTTTT. This encodes CARDENTGELFF. The whole variable domain, remainder taken from reference TRBV30 and TRBJ2-2, is SQTIHQWPATLVQPVGSPLSLECTVEGTSNPNLYWYRQAAGRGLQLLFYSVGIGQISSEVPQNLSASRPQDRQFILSSKKLLLSDSGFYLCARDENTGELFFGEGSRLTVL.

This rearrangement joins TRBV15 to TRBJ2-5; unclear D gene. Looked up from germline, CDR1 is LNHNV and CDR2 is YYDKDF (reference sequence). The length of the CDR3 is 12 residues. Trimming removed 2 bases from V and 2 bases from J, with 3 bases in between. In DNA, the CDR3 is TGTGCCACCAGCAGAATTCAAGAGACCCAGTACTTC. Its protein product is CATSRIQETQYF.

The genes are TRBV7-9 and TRBJ1-1, with 10 bases fitting TRBD1. Germline V lookup: CDR1 SEHNR, CDR2 FQNEAQ (reference sequence). Trimming cost V 5 bases and J 6 bases; bases outside gene matches: 9. The CDR3 totals 15 residues. This CDR3 reads CASSPNLGQGAEAFF. The CDR3 DNA reads TGTGCCAGCAGCCCGAACCTAGGACAGGGGGCTGAAGCTTTCTTT.

DNA for the CDR3: TGTGCCAGCAGCCAAAGGACGGGGTACCAAGAGACCCAGTACTTC. It translates to CASSQRTGYQETQYF. The chain carries TRBV9 and TRBJ2-5; maybe TRBD2 (5 bases). V was clipped by 4 bases and J by 0 bases, with 13 bases between them. The CDR3 totals 15 residues. Per the germline V gene, CDR1 is SGDLS and CDR2 is YYNGEE. The variable domain in full, with the rest retrieved from reference TRBV9 and TRBJ2-5, is DSGVTQTPKHLITATGQRVTLRCSPRSGDLSVYWYQQSLDQGLQFLIQYYNGEERAKGNILERFSAQQFPDLHSELNLSSLELGDSALYFCASSQRTGYQETQYFGPGTRLLVL.

The rearrangement joins TRBV4-2 to TRBJ2-5; D is unclear. The V and J ends lost 0 bases and 4 bases respectively, with 12 bases between them. Germline V gene sequence: CDR1 LGHNA, CDR2 YNFKEQ. The CDR3 is 15 amino acids. The CDR3 sequence: CASSQDRAWPETQYF. The CDR3 region has the DNA TGTGCCAGCAGCCAAGATCGAGCCTGGCCAGAGACCCAGTACTTC.

This sequence joins TRBV6-1 and TRBJ2-7; no clear D. The V end was cut by 2 bases, the J end by 5 bases, with 4 bases between. This CDR3 has 11 amino acids. Germline loops: CDR1 MNHNS, CDR2 SASEGT. This chain's CDR3 is CASSEWHEQYF. CDR3 sequence (DNA): TGTGCCAGCAGTGAATGGCACGAGCAGTACTTC.

This clone was counted a single time. V usage is TRBV4-3 and J usage is TRBJ2-1; TRBD2 agrees at 13 bases. This CDR3 has 19 amino acids. After removal of 3 bases from V and 2 bases from J, the junction contained 10 bases not matched to a gene. CDR1 and CDR2 (germline): LGHNA, YSLEER. The CDR3 bases are TGCGCCAGCAGCCAGGAACTAGCGGGGGGGCCCTGGACCTACAATGAGCAGTTCTTC. Translated, it gives CASSQELAGGPWTYNEQFF.

V usage is TRBV20-1 and J usage is TRBJ1-4, with D unclear. The ends were cut back, 7 bases at V and 3 bases at J, with 6 bases in the middle. This CDR3 spans 11 amino acids. Germline lookup yields CDR1 DFQATT and CDR2 SNEGSKA (reference sequence). CDR3 loop: CSVSSNEKLFF. The CDR3 nucleotides read TGCAGTGTTAGTTCTAATGAAAAACTGTTTTTT.

J is TRBJ1-4 and V is TRBV30; D is uncertain. V gave up 1 base and J gave up 0 bases, with 9 bases separating them. This CDR3 has 15 amino acids. Germline CDR1 is GTSNPN and CDR2 is SVGIG (reference sequence). CDR3 bases: TGTGCCTGGAGTGCCCTCACAGCAACTAATGAAAAACTGTTTTTT. This codes for CAWSALTATNEKLFF.

This clone was seen a handful of times. CDR3 in DNA: TGTGCCAGCAGCTTGAGGGGGCGAAAAGAGACCCAGTACTTC. It translates to CASSLRGRKETQYF. The rearrangement links TRBV7-9 to TRBJ2-5; 7 bases line up with TRBD1. V gave up 3 bases and J gave up 3 bases; unmatched junction bases: 4. Germline values: CDR1 SEHNR, CDR2 FQNEAQ (reference sequence). The CDR3 has 14 residues.

There are a few counts of this clone. The chain joins TRBV29-1 to TRBJ1-1; D perhaps matches TRBD1 (5 bases). The CDR3 length is 13 residues. V lost 5 bases and J 2 bases, leaving 12 bases between the germline ends. Germline lookup yields CDR1 SQVTM and CDR2 ANQGSEA. CDR3 amino acids: CSVRAGHNTEAFF. CDR3 coding DNA: TGCAGCGTTCGGGCAGGGCATAACACTGAAGCTTTCTTT.

The chain employs TRBV5-4 and TRBJ1-2; unclear D gene. Germline CDR1 is SGHNT and CDR2 is YYREEE (reference sequence). Trimming left V 2 bases short and J 14 bases short, with 16 bases between. This CDR3 is built from 12 residues. Written as DNA, the CDR3 is TGTGCCAGCAGCTTAGGAGGGATGGATGGGACCTTC. Translation gives CASSLGGMDGTF.

V and J are TRBV30 and TRBJ1-5; 10 positions match TRBD1. Germline V gene sequence: CDR1 GTSNPN, CDR2 SVGIG (reference sequence). The V and J ends lost 7 bases and 2 bases, in that order; junction bases with no gene match: 8. CDR3 size: 15 residues. The CDR3 nucleotides read TGTGCCTTCGACAGGGGGCGCGGAGGCAATCAGCCCCAGCATTTT. Protein sequence: CAFDRGRGGNQPQHF.

This sequence joins TRBV9 and TRBJ1-2, with D possibly TRBD1 on 5 matching bases. The V end lost 4 bases, the J end lost 5 bases, and 12 bases lay between the germline ends. Looked up from germline, CDR1 is SGDLS and CDR2 is YYNGEE. The CDR3 runs to 13 residues. The CDR3 sequence is CASSRTTAYGYTF. CDR3 coding DNA: TGTGCCAGCAGCCGGACAACGGCTTATGGCTACACCTTC. The variable domain in full, with the rest retrieved from reference TRBV9 and TRBJ1-2, is DSGVTQTPKHLITATGQRVTLRCSPRSGDLSVYWYQQSLDQGLQFLIQYYNGEERAKGNILERFSAQQFPDLHSELNLSSLELGDSALYFCASSRTTAYGYTFGSGTRLTVV.

This sequence joins TRBV2 and TRBJ2-7; 10 nucleotides agree with TRBD1. Germline V CDR1 and CDR2: SNHLY, FYNNEI. Trimming at V came to 10 bases and at J to 7 bases, leaving 4 bases not matched to a gene. The CDR3 has 11 residues. DNA of the CDR3: TGTGCCACTAGACAGGGGGCTGAGCAGTACTTC. Translation gives CATRQGAEQYF.

The sample holds many counts of this clone. CDR3 amino acids: CASREDSGPRNIQYF. Written as DNA, the CDR3 is TGTGCCAGCAGGGAGGACTCAGGGCCCAGGAACATTCAGTACTTC. V is TRBV6-5 and J is TRBJ2-4, with D perhaps assigned TRBD1 or TRBD2 (5 bases each). The germline V gene encodes CDR1 MNHEY and CDR2 SVGAGI. The V and J ends lost 6 bases and 7 bases respectively, with 19 bases between them. The CDR3 spans 15 residues.

The J gene is TRBJ2-2, the V gene TRBV30; possible D gene TRBD2, 5 bases. The germline V gene encodes CDR1 GTSNPN and CDR2 SVGIG (reference sequence). This CDR3 is 12 amino acids long. Trimming took off 8 bases at V and 4 bases at J, with 11 bases between the two ends. The CDR3 bases are TGTGCCACACGGGGATCCACCGGGGAGCTGTTTTTT. Its translation is CATRGSTGELFF.

V usage is TRBV15 and J usage is TRBJ1-6; 8 nucleotides line up with TRBD1. The CDR3 has 17 residues. Trimming at V came to 2 bases and at J to 4 bases, leaving 7 bases not matched to a gene. The germline gives CDR1 LNHNV, CDR2 YYDKDF (reference sequence). CDR3 coding DNA: TGTGCCACCAGCAGACCGACAGGGGTGGGGTATAATTCACCCCTCCACTTT. This gives the protein CATSRPTGVGYNSPLHF.

The V call is TRBV30, the J call TRBJ2-7; 8 nucleotides line up with TRBD2. Per the germline V gene, CDR1 is GTSNPN and CDR2 is SVGIG (reference sequence). CDR3 length equals 15 residues. V lost 1 base, J lost 6 bases, and 11 bases stayed unmatched. The CDR3 spells CAWSAGGALSLEQYF. The CDR3, as DNA: TGTGCCTGGAGTGCCGGGGGGGCCCTTTCTCTCGAGCAGTACTTC.

V gene TRBV10-3 combines with J gene TRBJ2-7, with 14 nucleotides matching TRBD2. CDR1 is ENHRY and CDR2 is SYGVKD in the germline V gene. CDR3 size: 17 residues. The J segment lost 0 bases and the V segment lost 6 bases, leaving 7 bases of the junction unmatched. CDR3 loop: CAIRGLAGEKSSYEQYF. CDR3 in DNA: TGTGCCATCAGGGGACTAGCGGGGGAGAAAAGCTCCTACGAGCAGTACTTC.

The genes are TRBV2 and TRBJ2-5; D perhaps matches TRBD2 (7 bases). V lost 7 bases and J lost 7, with 16 bases in between. Germline-derived CDR1 and CDR2 are SNHLY and FYNNEI. The CDR3 contains 13 residues. This chain's CDR3 is CASTGGPEVTQYF. CDR3 coding DNA: TGTGCCAGCACCGGGGGGCCTGAAGTGACCCAGTACTTC. Full variable domain (missing parts from reference TRBV2 and TRBJ2-5): EPEVTQTPSHQVTQMGQEVILRCVPISNHLYFYWYRQILGQKVEFLVSFYNNEISEKSEIFDDQFSVERPDGSNFTLKIRSTKLEDSAMYFCASTGGPEVTQYFGPGTRLLVL.

This clone was seen only a few times. The chain links TRBV29-1 to TRBJ1-1; maybe TRBD1 (5 bases). Trimming removed 6 bases from V and 7 bases from J, with 6 bases in between. CDR3 length: 9 amino acids. In germline, CDR1 is SQVTM, CDR2 ANQGSEA. CDR3 sequence reads: CSVGHEAFF. The CDR3 bases are TGCAGCGTCGGACATGAAGCTTTCTTT.

A few counts support this clone. The chain uses TRBV7-9 and TRBJ2-5; 7 bases align to TRBD1. Unmatched junction bases numbered 10, after V lost 1 base and J lost 5 bases. In germline, CDR1 is SEHNR, CDR2 FQNEAQ (reference sequence). The CDR3 covers 16 residues. DNA for the CDR3: TGTGCCAGCAGCTTAGGAGGGGGACAGCCCGTGGAGACCCAGTACTTC. This gives the protein CASSLGGGQPVETQYF.

Regarding this clone: The same CDR3 is also encoded by other DNA sequences in this sample. The V gene is TRBV9, the J gene TRBJ2-3; D unresolved. CDR3 length: 14 amino acids. The germline V and J ends were trimmed by 0 bases and 0 bases, with 5 bases remaining between them. Germline CDR1 SGDLS, CDR2 YYNGEE. The CDR3 sequence: CASSVGVSTDTQYF. CDR3 coding DNA: TGTGCCAGCAGCGTAGGCGTTAGCACAGATACGCAGTATTTT.